These 17 T cell receptor beta chains were sequenced from one sample in a study of identical twins. TCRdb called the 5' RACE reads again in MiXCR, with one record for every CDR3 protein. The sample records approximately 500,000 distinct CDR3 sequences, more than 20% being singletons. The same specimen was also included in a second study, on T cells expressing NK-cell markers.

Input material: CD4+ T cells sorted from blood. Receptors were obtained from a woman aged 18-35 years in good health.

V gene TRBV12-3 or TRBV12-4 combines with J gene TRBJ1-1, with 8 bases aligning to TRBD1. This CDR3 is built from 13 residues. After removal of 6 bases from V and 11 bases from J, the junction contained 11 bases not matched to a gene. CDR3 in DNA: TGTGCCAGCAGCCTGACAGGGGCGGGAAGGGCTTTCTTT. Residues: CASSLTGAGRAFF.

This clonotype was seen a handful of times. This chain joins TRBV12-3 or TRBV12-4 and TRBJ2-1, with D uncertain. Trimming shortened V by 5 bases and J by 1 base, and 12 bases separated the two germline ends. The CDR3 consists of 15 residues. The CDR3 spells CASSLLIRSYNEQFF. The CDR3 DNA is TGTGCCAGCAGTCTGTTGATACGATCCTACAATGAGCAGTTCTTC.

This CDR3 reads CASSSDRRLSYEQYF. CDR3 coding DNA: TGTGCCAGCAGCTCGGACAGGCGTCTTTCCTACGAGCAGTACTTC. V gene TRBV7-9 combines with J gene TRBJ2-7, with 7 bases that match TRBD1. Germline values: CDR1 SEHNR, CDR2 FQNEAQ (reference sequence). V shed 4 bases, J shed 1 base, and the junction held 7 bases outside the gene matches. CDR3 length: 15 amino acids.

The chain carries TRBV14 and TRBJ1-1; no clear D gene. Trimming cost V 7 bases and J 2 bases, with 11 bases left between them. The CDR3 covers 13 residues. The V gene's germline CDR1 is SGHDN and CDR2 FVKESK. The CDR3 nucleotides are TGTGCCAGCACATCCCTGGTAAACACTGAAGCTTTCTTT. The encoded protein is CASTSLVNTEAFF.

This clonotype was seen a handful of times. The chain links TRBV25-1 to TRBJ2-3; the D gene is possibly TRBD2 (5 bases). V was shortened by 7 bases and J by 3 bases, with 17 bases between the two germline ends. Germline V gene data show CDR1 as MGHDK and CDR2 as SYGVNS. The CDR3 totals 15 residues. The CDR3 DNA reads TGTGCCAGCACCGGCACGGGGTTAGGTACAGATACGCAGTATTTT. It encodes CASTGTGLGTDTQYF.

Written as DNA, the CDR3 is TGTGCCAGCAGCCAAGAATGGGAGGGTGAGCAGTTCTTC. Its protein product is CASSQEWEGEQFF. J is TRBJ2-1 and V is TRBV14; 7 nucleotides agree with TRBD2. Germline trimming cut 0 bases from V and 9 bases from J; bases unmatched to any gene: 2. The CDR3 is 13 residues long. In germline, CDR1 is SGHDN, CDR2 FVKESK.

The sample holds a few counts of this clonotype. The rearrangement uses TRBV6-5 and TRBJ2-2, with TRBD1 matching over 9 bases. CDR3 length: 17 amino acids. Unmatched junction bases numbered 11, after V lost 4 bases and J lost 5 bases. The germline gives CDR1 MNHEY, CDR2 SVGAGI. CDR3 nucleotide sequence: TGTGCCAGCAGTTTGAGCTCGGGACAGGGAAGAACCGGGGAGCTGTTTTTT. The encoded protein is CASSLSSGQGRTGELFF.

This chain links TRBV27 with TRBJ1-1; no firm D call. This CDR3 is built from 13 residues. Germline lookup yields CDR1 MNHEY and CDR2 SMNVEV (reference sequence). Between the trimmed V and J ends, which lost 5 bases and 0 bases, there was a span of 7 bases. CDR3 coding DNA: TGTGCCAGCAGTGGACGGCTGAACACTGAAGCTTTCTTT. Its translation: CASSGRLNTEAFF.

This clonotype was counted only a few times. This chain links TRBV10-3 with TRBJ2-3; the D gene is possibly TRBD2 (6 bases). CDR3 length: 17 residues. Looked up from germline, CDR1 is ENHRY and CDR2 is SYGVKD. V lost 0 bases, J lost 0 bases, and 13 bases lay in between. The CDR3 here is CAISESYPGGSTDTQYF. CDR3 nucleotide sequence: TGTGCCATCAGTGAGTCATATCCCGGGGGAAGCACAGATACGCAGTATTTT.

This clonotype was counted between two and nine times. The V gene is TRBV7-2, the J gene TRBJ1-1; weak D call: TRBD1 (6 bases). V was pared by 5 bases and J by 4 bases, with 20 bases between. The CDR3 runs 16 residues. Germline V gene sequence: CDR1 SGHTA, CDR2 FQGNSA. Here the CDR3 reads CASSPKGRGRITEAFF. In DNA form, the CDR3 reads TGTGCCAGCAGCCCCAAAGGGCGGGGGCGGATCACTGAAGCTTTCTTT.

This clonotype has a count of ten or more. The chain has TRBV20-1 and TRBJ2-3; 10 bases match TRBD2. V shed 3 bases, J shed 6 bases, and the junction held 12 bases outside the gene matches. The CDR3 is made up of 16 amino acids. CDR1 DFQATT and CDR2 SNEGSKA come from the germline V gene (reference sequence). The CDR3 is CSASPGTSVISDTQYF. Written as DNA, the CDR3 is TGCAGTGCTAGTCCCGGGACTAGCGTAATTAGCGATACGCAGTATTTT.

The CDR3, as DNA: TGTGCCAGCAGTTACTCCGACAGGCCGGAGCAGTACTTC. Its translation: CASSYSDRPEQYF. The chain joins TRBV6-6 to TRBJ2-7; tentative D call: TRBD1 (6 bases). The CDR3 consists of 13 residues. Looked up from germline, CDR1 is MNHNY and CDR2 is SVGAGI (reference sequence). The V end was cut by 0 bases, the J end by 7 bases, with 10 bases between.

The chain recombines TRBV6-5 with TRBJ1-1, with 9 bases lining up with TRBD1. Germline V gene data show CDR1 as MNHEY and CDR2 as SVGAGI. This CDR3 is 11 amino acids long. V shed 7 bases and J 9 bases; nucleotides not matched to a gene: 3. The CDR3 nucleotides read TGTGCCAGCAAACAGGGGGCGAAAGCTTTCTTT. It yields the protein CASKQGAKAFF.

A few counts support this clonotype. The chain joins TRBV5-1 to TRBJ1-1; 7 nucleotides agree with TRBD1. Per germline, CDR1 SGHRS and CDR2 YFSETQ. The CDR3 loop spans 15 amino acids. The junction had 8 bases not matched to a gene; V was cut back by 1 base and J by 5 bases. CDR3 residues: CASSLYTGVRTEAFF. The CDR3 nucleotides are TGCGCCAGCAGCTTGTATACAGGGGTGAGGACTGAAGCTTTCTTT.

This clonotype was seen only a few times. The V call is TRBV5-1, the J call TRBJ2-5, with D hard to call. Germline CDR1 is SGHRS and CDR2 is YFSETQ. The V end was cut by 2 bases, the J end by 1 base, with 9 bases between. The CDR3 is 14 residues long. The CDR3 region has the DNA TGCGCCAGCAGCTTCGGTAGCAGCCAAGAGACCCAGTACTTC. This encodes CASSFGSSQETQYF.

This chain joins TRBV6-5 and TRBJ2-5, with a possible D match to TRBD2 (6 bases). The CDR3 runs to 15 residues. The ends were cut back, 4 bases at V and 5 bases at J, with 17 bases in the middle. Germline V gives CDR1 MNHEY, CDR2 SVGAGI. This chain's CDR3 is CASSSRGRDRETQYF. Written as DNA, the CDR3 is TGTGCCAGCAGTTCTCGGGGGAGAGATAGGGAGACCCAGTACTTC.

The rearrangement links TRBV7-9 to TRBJ2-5; maybe TRBD2 (6 bases). Trimming took off 2 bases at V and 5 bases at J, with 12 bases between the two ends. CDR3 length: 14 amino acids. Germline lookup yields CDR1 SEHNR and CDR2 FQNEAQ (reference sequence). Written as DNA, the CDR3 is TGTGCCAGCAGCTTATCCGGGACTGGGGAGACCCAGTACTTC. Translated: CASSLSGTGETQYF.